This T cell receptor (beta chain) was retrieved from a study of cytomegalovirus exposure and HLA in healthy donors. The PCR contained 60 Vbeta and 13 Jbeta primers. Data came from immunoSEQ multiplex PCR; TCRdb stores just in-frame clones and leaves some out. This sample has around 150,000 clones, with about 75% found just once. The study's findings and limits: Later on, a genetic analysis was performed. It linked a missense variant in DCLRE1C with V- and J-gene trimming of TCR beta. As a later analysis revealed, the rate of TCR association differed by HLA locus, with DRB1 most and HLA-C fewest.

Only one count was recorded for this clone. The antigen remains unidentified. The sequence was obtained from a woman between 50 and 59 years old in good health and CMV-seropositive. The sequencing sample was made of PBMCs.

For the CDR3, the DNA is TGTGCCAGCAGCTCCACTGGCGGGACAGGGGACCACGAGCAGTACTTC. Translating gives CASSSTGGTGDHEQYF. The chain joins TRBV7-9 to TRBJ2-7; 10 positions agree with TRBD1. The junction had 11 bases not matched to a gene; V was cut back by 4 bases and J by 5 bases. Germline V lookup: CDR1 SEHNR, CDR2 FQNEAQ (reference sequence). There are 16 residues in the CDR3.